This is a list of T cell receptor beta chains from one sample in a study of blood T cell repertoires in COVID-19. Assay: immunoSEQ multiplex PCR; the TCRdb copy retains only in-frame clones and omits some. The sample consists of 150,000 to 200,000 clones, 82% of them appearing once. Sequencing used peripheral blood. These receptor sequences come from a woman in her seventies with acute or convalescent COVID-19. The conserved cysteine and the conserved F or W are not part of the CDR3 here. The order of the fields is V gene, CDR3 protein.

>TRBV15
ATSRDRNLNSPLH
>TRBV5-1
ASRPSSGTNYGYT
>TRBV29-1
SAGQGPDTQY
>TRBV6-2/TRBV6-3
ASSYVTGGGSGANVLT
>TRBV11-2
ASSKGLDFSYNEQF
>TRBV30
AWRYQVPTDTQY
>TRBV19
ASSTSGYQPQH
>TRBV10-3
AISAGDEQY
>TRBV5-4
ASSLSGSGEQY
>TRBV11-2
ASSPPGRVGGETQY
>TRBV11-2
ASSFRNTEAF
>TRBV15
ATSRALNQPQH